The clone carrying this T cell receptor (beta chain) was seen only a few times. What it binds is unknown. This specimen belongs to a study of identical twins. Whole-study findings and limits: Compared with unrelated sharing, twin-shared out-of-frame alpha sequences had more low-probability sequences. Where beta out-of-frame sequences were concerned, excess twin sharing was weaker. Carriage of fewer insertions was seen in abundant cord blood beta clonotypes, whereas memory repertoires showed none.

The V gene lost 4 bases and the J gene lost 7 bases, with 13 bases spanning the gap. The CDR3 is made up of 13 amino acids. Germline CDR1 LNHDA, CDR2 SQIVND (reference sequence). Using its own MiXCR run on the 5' RACE reads, TCRdb lists one record per CDR3 protein. The table has some 200,000 distinct CDR3 sequences, approximately 8.3% seen once. This same sample was also taken into another study, of yellow fever vaccine responses in identical twins. This second report adds: Reported findings indicate that twins' vaccine T cell responses seemed partially convergent, partially personalized.

This chain joins TRBV19 and TRBJ1-2, with D unclear. This receptor was obtained from a woman younger than 35 in good health. The sample was memory (CD45RO+) T cells sorted from blood. The CDR3 here is CASSTSFESGYTF. The CDR3 coding sequence is TGTGCCAGTAGTACCAGTTTCGAGAGTGGCTACACCTTC.